This passage covers 24 T cell receptor beta chains from one sample sequenced in a study of blood T cells in healthy people across ages. With a J-beta primer mix and a sample-barcoded 5' primer, a second PCR ran roughly 6 to 12 cycles. TCRdb re-called the 5' RACE reads through MiXCR, storing one row per CDR3 protein. The top ten clones hold roughly 17% of a sample with around 870,000 distinct CDR3 sequences, 29% of them seen once. The sequencing input was blood. These receptors originate from a woman of 80 years or more in good health.

This clonotype occurred a few times. The chain recombines TRBV20-1 with TRBJ1-1, with 7 bases that match TRBD1. CDR1 is DFQATT, CDR2 SNEGSKA, per germline (reference sequence). V gave up 6 bases and J gave up 6 bases; unmatched junction bases: 10. The CDR3 totals 13 residues. The CDR3 region has the DNA TGCAGTGCCTACCAGGGGGTTGCGGCTGAAGCTTTCTTT. This codes for CSAYQGVAAEAFF.

This clonotype was seen at least ten times. The J gene is TRBJ2-6, the V gene TRBV9, with D hard to call. The CDR3 extends over 16 amino acids. Germline V gives CDR1 SGDLS, CDR2 YYNGEE. V was trimmed by 0 bases and J by 0 bases, leaving 7 bases between them. The DNA for the CDR3 is TGTGCCAGCAGCGTAGATCTGTTCTCTGGGGCCAACGTCCTGACTTTC. This codes for CASSVDLFSGANVLTF.

This clonotype was picked up many times. This sequence joins TRBV11-2 and TRBJ2-7; weak D call: TRBD1 (6 bases). Between the trimmed V and J ends, which lost 7 bases and 2 bases, there was a span of 18 bases. Per the germline V gene, CDR1 is SGHAT and CDR2 is FQNNGV. The CDR3 loop spans 15 amino acids. The CDR3 reads CASTPQGWGTYEQYF. CDR3 bases: TGTGCCAGCACCCCCCAGGGGTGGGGAACCTACGAGCAGTACTTC.

The chain recombines TRBV27 with TRBJ2-7; D not certain. CDR3 length equals 13 residues. V was shortened by 3 bases and J by 2 bases, with 8 bases between the two germline ends. Germline values: CDR1 MNHEY, CDR2 SMNVEV (reference sequence). The CDR3 bases are TGTGCCAGCAGTTTTAGGCAGGCCTACGAGCAGTACTTC. Translating it yields CASSFRQAYEQYF.

This rearrangement joins TRBV24-1 to TRBJ2-3; D perhaps matches TRBD1 (6 bases). Germline assignment: CDR1 KGHDR and CDR2 SFDVKD. This CDR3 spans 17 amino acids. The germline V and J ends were trimmed by 5 bases and 0 bases, with 17 bases remaining between them. CDR3 in DNA: TGTGCCACCAGTGGTGCGGCACAGGGCCCTAGCACAGATACGCAGTATTTT. Protein product: CATSGAAQGPSTDTQYF.

The V and J genes are TRBV13 and TRBJ2-1; D not certain. V was clipped by 6 bases and J by 0 bases, with 12 bases between them. Germline CDR1 is PRHDT and CDR2 is FYEKMQ (reference sequence). CDR3 length equals 15 residues. CDR3 amino acids: CASRIFDRSYNEQFF. CDR3 nucleotides: TGTGCCAGCAGAATCTTTGACCGCTCCTACAATGAGCAGTTCTTC.

The chain recombines TRBV28 with TRBJ2-1; the D is unclear. V was trimmed by 1 base and J by 9 bases, leaving 7 bases between them. Germline V gives CDR1 MDHEN, CDR2 SYDVKM. The CDR3 has 12 amino acids. The CDR3 DNA is TGTGCCAGCAGTTTATCAGGCACTGAGCAGTTCTTC. Translated: CASSLSGTEQFF.

The V gene is TRBV10-2, the J gene TRBJ1-1; no clear D gene. Per germline, CDR1 WSHSY and CDR2 SAAADI. The CDR3 has 13 amino acids. V was trimmed by 3 bases and J by 1 base, leaving 6 bases between them. The CDR3 DNA reads as TGCGCCAGCAGTGATTCTAAGAACACTGAAGCTTTCTTT. Residues: CASSDSKNTEAFF.

The chain is built from TRBV12-3 or TRBV12-4 and TRBJ2-3; 7 bases agree with TRBD2. The CDR3 is 17 amino acids. V dropped 7 bases and J dropped 0; count of bases not matched to a gene: 13. The CDR3: CASIRSGTTRSTDTQYF. As DNA, the CDR3 is TGTGCCAGCATCAGATCCGGGACTACAAGGAGCACAGATACGCAGTATTTT.

This sequence joins TRBV4-1 and TRBJ1-1; 10 positions agree with TRBD1. Germline CDR1 is MGHRA and CDR2 is YSYEKL. The CDR3 consists of 16 residues. The ends lost 4 bases at V and 8 bases at J; junction bases unmatched: 13. CDR3 amino acids: CASSPGTGAIFEEAFF. CDR3 in DNA: TGCGCCAGCAGCCCGGGGACAGGGGCGATCTTCGAGGAAGCTTTCTTT.

In the case of this clonotype: A read error may explain this, as a much larger clone is one base away. The chain carries TRBV6-2 or TRBV6-3 and TRBJ2-7, with 9 bases identical to TRBD2. Germline V gene lookup returns CDR1 MNHEY and CDR2 SVGEGT. V lost 6 bases and J lost 3; bases outside the gene matches: 12. This CDR3 comprises 16 residues. CDR3 residues: CASSTLGSGGCYEQYF. The CDR3 DNA reads as TGTGCCAGCAGCACCCTCGGAAGCGGGGGGTGCTACGAGCAGTACTTC.

V gene TRBV5-1 combines with J gene TRBJ2-2, with 7 positions matching TRBD1. Germline V lookup: CDR1 SGHRS, CDR2 YFSETQ. V shed 4 bases and J 6 bases; nucleotides not matched to a gene: 9. This CDR3 has 15 residues. CDR3 coding DNA: TGCGCCAGCAGCCTGGTACAGGGGACCGCCGGGGAGCTGTTTTTT. Its protein is CASSLVQGTAGELFF.

At least ten counts were recorded for this clonotype. The chain couples TRBV12-3 or TRBV12-4 to TRBJ2-7; maybe TRBD1 (5 bases). Trimming shortened V by 2 bases and J by 5 bases, and 10 bases separated the two germline ends. The CDR3 extends over 13 amino acids. The CDR3 region is CASSLRVRDEQYF. DNA for the CDR3: TGTGCCAGCAGTTTAAGGGTCAGGGACGAGCAGTACTTC.

In this sample, this clonotype turned up a few times. The V gene is TRBV6-2 or TRBV6-3, the J gene TRBJ1-5; 7 bases are a match to TRBD1. V gave up 6 bases and J gave up 6 bases; unmatched junction bases: 14. Germline-derived CDR1 and CDR2 are MNHEY and SVGEGT. The length of the CDR3 is 16 residues. The CDR3 sequence is CASSPPGQLRPQPQHF. The CDR3 nucleotides are TGTGCCAGCAGCCCCCCGGGACAGCTACGACCTCAGCCCCAGCATTTT.

This chain connects TRBV4-3 to TRBJ1-1; D uncertain. Germline loops: CDR1 LGHNA, CDR2 YSLEER. V was trimmed by 0 bases and J by 6 bases, leaving 11 bases between them. The CDR3 length is 14 residues. The DNA of the CDR3 is TGCGCCAGCAGCCAAGATGGAACAGCCGCTGAAGCTTTCTTT. It yields the protein CASSQDGTAAEAFF.

This clonotype appeared many times. The rearrangement joins TRBV7-6 to TRBJ2-1; D perhaps matches TRBD1 (5 bases). The length of the CDR3 is 14 residues. CDR1 is SGHVS, CDR2 FNYEAQ, per germline. Trimming stripped 3 bases from V and 6 bases from J, with 12 bases between. CDR3 loop: CASSLLQGANEQFF. The DNA of the CDR3 is TGTGCCAGCAGCTTGTTGCAGGGTGCCAATGAGCAGTTCTTC.

The chain joins TRBV12-3 or TRBV12-4 to TRBJ2-2; TRBD2 agrees at 9 bases. The V and J ends lost 4 bases and 6 bases, in that order; junction bases with no gene match: 12. The CDR3 totals 17 residues. The CDR3 region has the DNA TGTGCCAGCAGTTCGCCCCACCCGGGACTAGCCTCCGGGGAGCTGTTTTTT. Amino acids: CASSSPHPGLASGELFF.

Worth noting for this clonotype: Given a much more abundant clone one base away, this may be a read error. The final CDR3 position lacks the conserved phenylalanine or tryptophan, pointing to a likely read error. The chain joins TRBV7-9 to TRBJ2-7; 10 bases fit TRBD1. The end of the DNA fits TRBJ2-5 better, so the J call may be wrong. Germline V CDR1 and CDR2: SEHNR, FQNEAQ (reference sequence). The length of the CDR3 is 15 residues. CDR3 in amino acids: CASSVGTGVQETQYY. DNA for the CDR3: TGTGCCAGCAGCGTCGGGACAGGGGTCCAAGAGACCCAGTACTAC.

The rearrangement joins TRBV5-6 to TRBJ1-2; maybe TRBD1 (5 bases). V lost 0 bases to trimming and J lost 7 bases, with 16 bases between them. The CDR3 has 15 residues. CDR1 is SGHDT and CDR2 is YYEEEE in the germline V gene. The CDR3 DNA reads as TGTGCCAGCAGCTTGGTATCGGCAGCCCAGGGTGGCTACACCTTC. Its translation is CASSLVSAAQGGYTF.

This clonotype was recorded many times. The CDR3 protein is CAFRDRGVYGYTF. As DNA, the CDR3 is TGTGCCTTCCGGGACAGGGGAGTCTATGGCTACACCTTC. The chain has TRBV30 and TRBJ1-2; 10 bases line up with TRBD1. The germline V gene has CDR1 GTSNPN and CDR2 SVGIG (reference sequence). J was trimmed by 4 bases and V by 7 bases; bases with no gene match: 6. The CDR3 spans 13 residues.

The J gene is TRBJ1-1, the V gene TRBV12-3 or TRBV12-4; 10 bases align to TRBD1. V trimming: 4 bases; J trimming: 6 bases; junction bases outside the gene matches: 8. This CDR3 has 15 residues. As DNA, the CDR3 is TGTGCCAGCAGTTCAACCGGACAGGGGGGTGCTGAAGCTTTCTTT. Translation gives CASSSTGQGGAEAFF.

The chain combines TRBV28 with TRBJ1-4; D is uncertain. The germline V gene has CDR1 MDHEN and CDR2 SYDVKM. V lost 4 bases and J lost 2, with 11 bases in between. The CDR3 consists of 15 residues. The CDR3 loop is CASSSLGDTNEKLFF. For the CDR3, the DNA is TGTGCCAGCAGTTCCCTAGGAGACACTAATGAAAAACTGTTTTTT. The full variable domain, rest sourced from reference TRBV28 and TRBJ1-4, is DVKVTQSSRYLVKRTGEKVFLECVQDMDHENMFWYRQDPGLGLRLIYFSYDVKMKEKGDIPEGYSVSREKKERFSLILESASTNQTSMYLCASSSLGDTNEKLFFGSGTQLSVL.

Of note for this clonotype: This clone may be a read error of a much larger clone one base away. This chain uses TRBV24-1 with TRBJ2-3; 9 bases are shared with TRBD1. Germline-derived CDR1 and CDR2 are KGHDR and SFDVKD. The CDR3 runs 16 residues. CDR3 DNA: TGTGCCACCAGCTCTCCTAAGGGACAGGGAACAGATACGCGGTATTTT. Translating it yields CATSSPKGQGTDTRYF.

The rearrangement joins TRBV30 to TRBJ1-1, with no clear D. The germline V and J ends were trimmed by 1 base and 4 bases, with 10 bases remaining between them. Germline loops: CDR1 GTSNPN, CDR2 SVGIG (reference sequence). There are 13 residues in the CDR3. The CDR3 region is CAWSDWEATEAFF. CDR3 DNA: TGTGCCTGGAGTGATTGGGAGGCCACTGAAGCTTTCTTT.